This TCR beta chain was profiled in a study of CD8 T cells in Susac syndrome. The study's findings and limits: The authors acknowledged that the study's TCR sequencing and HLA analysis involved relatively few individuals.

CD8+ and CD4+ T cells from blood underwent TCR beta sequencing, which was carried out in a high-throughput format. This clonotype was seen more than once but under ten times. Its cognate antigen is unknown. RNA, at about 0.5 to 1 ug, was reverse transcribed with random hexamers. The method of amplification for TCR beta CDR3 was immunoSEQ multiplex PCR, covering 54 Vbeta and 13 Jbeta. Using its own MiXCR run on the immunoSEQ multiplex PCR reads, TCRdb lists one record per CDR3 protein. The sample yields about 400,000 distinct CDR3 sequences, more than 70% seen once. Germline-derived CDR1 and CDR2 are SQVTM and ANQGSEA. Trimming took off 3 bases at V and 0 bases at J, with 9 bases between the two ends. This CDR3 contains 14 residues.

This chain joins TRBV29-1 and TRBJ2-1; no firm D call. Sequencing was performed on CD8+ T cells from PBMCs. The sequence came from a human donor with multiple sclerosis. The DNA of the CDR3 is TGCAGCGTTGAGCCAGGAGACTCCTACAATGAGCAGTTCTTC. The encoded protein is CSVEPGDSYNEQFF.